The clone carrying this T cell receptor beta chain was recorded once. The PCR used 60 Vbeta and 13 Jbeta primers. This table comes from immunoSEQ multiplex PCR, and its TCRdb copy is limited to in-frame clones, with some not included. This sample carries around 170,000 clones, around 80% of them seen once, and the ten largest clones take 1.4% to 1.5%. This sample was taken from a study of cytomegalovirus exposure and HLA in healthy donors. V was pared by 3 bases and J by 4 bases, with 12 bases of the junction left unmatched. CDR1 and CDR2 (germline): ENHRY, SYGVKD. This CDR3 region has 17 residues. The TCR was taken from a man younger than 35 in good health and CMV-seronegative. This chain uses TRBV10-3 with TRBJ2-3; 8 nucleotides align to TRBD2. The sequenced material came from PBMCs. CDR3 DNA sequence: TGTGCCATCAGTGACGGGACGGGGGGGCCGGTTGCAGATACGCAGTATTTT. It translates to CAISDGTGGPVADTQYF.